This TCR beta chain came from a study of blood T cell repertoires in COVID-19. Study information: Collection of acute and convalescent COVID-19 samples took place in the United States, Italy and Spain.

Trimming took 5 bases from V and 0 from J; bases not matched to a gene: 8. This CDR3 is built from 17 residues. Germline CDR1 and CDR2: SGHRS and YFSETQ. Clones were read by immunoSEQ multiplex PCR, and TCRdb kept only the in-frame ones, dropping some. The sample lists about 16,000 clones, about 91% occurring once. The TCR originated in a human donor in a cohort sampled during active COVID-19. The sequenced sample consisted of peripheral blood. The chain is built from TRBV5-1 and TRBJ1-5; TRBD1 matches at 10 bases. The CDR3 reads CASSPGTGVYSNQPQHF. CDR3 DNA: TGCGCCAGCAGTCCCGGGACAGGGGTGTATAGCAATCAGCCCCAGCATTTT.